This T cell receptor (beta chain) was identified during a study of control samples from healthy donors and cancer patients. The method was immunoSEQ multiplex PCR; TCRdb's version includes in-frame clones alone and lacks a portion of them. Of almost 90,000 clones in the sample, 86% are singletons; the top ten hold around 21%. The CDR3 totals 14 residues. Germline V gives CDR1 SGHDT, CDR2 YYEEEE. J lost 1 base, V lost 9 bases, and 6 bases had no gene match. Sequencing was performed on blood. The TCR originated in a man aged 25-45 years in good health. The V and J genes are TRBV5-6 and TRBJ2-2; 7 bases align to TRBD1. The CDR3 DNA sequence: TGTGCCACCAAGGGACAGAGGAACACCGGGGAGCTGTTTTTT. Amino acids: CATKGQRNTGELFF.